These T cell receptor beta chains were read from a single sample in a study of blood T cell repertoires in COVID-19. Measured with immunoSEQ multiplex PCR; TCRdb has only the in-frame clones, and not every one. This table has 300,000 to 350,000 clones, 75% to 90% appearing once. The sample taken for sequencing was peripheral blood. The receptors shown here come from a woman aged 25 to 39 with COVID-19, enrolled during active disease. Both conserved end residues are part of each CDR3. D genes are given only for firm matches. Where a row states a size, it is once, few, many or the class of an expanded clone; other rows omit it.

V gene: TRBV6-5
J gene: TRBJ1-4
D gene: TRBD1
clone size: NA
CDR3 protein: CASSTGGAGEKLFF
CDR3 DNA: TGTGCCAGCAGTACAGGGGGCGCGGGGGAAAAACTGTTTTTT

V gene: TRBV5-4
J gene: TRBJ1-1
D gene: NA
clone size: NA
CDR3 protein: CASIDSGTEAFF
CDR3 DNA: TGTGCCAGCATCGACTCGGGCACTGAAGCTTTCTTT

V gene: TRBV20-1
J gene: TRBJ1-1
D gene: TRBD1
clone size: NA
CDR3 protein: CSARRTGEAFF
CDR3 DNA: TGCAGTGCTAGAAGGACAGGTGAAGCTTTCTTT

V gene: TRBV30
J gene: TRBJ1-1
D gene: NA
clone size: NA
CDR3 protein: CAWKVVGGNTEAFF
CDR3 DNA: TGTGCCTGGAAGGTGGTGGGGGGGAACACTGAAGCTTTCTTT

V gene: TRBV10-3
J gene: TRBJ1-5
D gene: NA
clone size: once
CDR3 protein: CAIIRGSNQPQHF
CDR3 DNA: TGTGCCATCATTAGGGGTAGCAATCAGCCCCAGCATTTT

V gene: TRBV19
J gene: TRBJ2-5
D gene: NA
clone size: NA
CDR3 protein: CASSILGETQYF
CDR3 DNA: TGTGCCAGTAGTATACTCGGAGAGACCCAGTACTTC

V gene: TRBV9
J gene: TRBJ2-5
D gene: TRBD1
clone size: NA
CDR3 protein: CASSVGGRGSQETQYF
CDR3 DNA: TGTGCCAGCAGCGTAGGTGGCAGGGGGAGCCAAGAGACCCAGTACTTC

V gene: TRBV25-1
J gene: TRBJ1-2
D gene: TRBD1
clone size: NA
CDR3 protein: CASRAQGAYGYTF
CDR3 DNA: TGTGCCAGCAGGGCCCAGGGGGCCTATGGCTACACCTTC

V gene: TRBV11-2
J gene: TRBJ2-7
D gene: NA
clone size: NA
CDR3 protein: CASSLDQGSFSYEQYF
CDR3 DNA: TGTGCCAGCAGCTTAGATCAGGGTTCGTTTTCCTACGAGCAGTACTTC

V gene: TRBV5-1
J gene: TRBJ2-7
D gene: NA
clone size: NA
CDR3 protein: CASSLTGPSYEQYF
CDR3 DNA: TGCGCCAGCAGCTTAACAGGGCCGTCCTACGAGCAGTACTTC

V gene: TRBV27
J gene: TRBJ2-1
D gene: TRBD2
clone size: NA
CDR3 protein: CASSSGLAGVKQFF
CDR3 DNA: TGTGCCAGCAGTTCGGGACTAGCGGGAGTTAAGCAGTTCTTC

V gene: TRBV7-9
J gene: TRBJ2-1
D gene: TRBD1
clone size: once
CDR3 protein: CASSPGTVRYNEQFF
CDR3 DNA: TGTGCCAGCAGCCCCGGGACAGTTAGGTACAATGAGCAGTTCTTC

V gene: TRBV27
J gene: TRBJ2-7
D gene: NA
clone size: NA
CDR3 protein: CASSRLGTREQYF
CDR3 DNA: TGTGCCAGCAGTCGACTGGGGACTCGGGAGCAGTACTTC

V gene: TRBV3-1/TRBV3-2
J gene: TRBJ2-7
D gene: NA
clone size: once
CDR3 protein: CASSHTGFEQYF
CDR3 DNA: TGTGCCAGCAGCCATACAGGGTTCGAGCAGTACTTC

V gene: TRBV19
J gene: TRBJ1-1
D gene: NA
clone size: NA
CDR3 protein: CASSPSGGSEAFF
CDR3 DNA: TGTGCCAGTAGCCCTTCCGGGGGGTCTGAAGCTTTCTTT

V gene: TRBV7-2
J gene: TRBJ1-4
D gene: TRBD1
clone size: NA
CDR3 protein: CASKGQGGTNEKLFF
CDR3 DNA: TGTGCCAGCAAGGGACAGGGGGGGACTAATGAAAAACTGTTTTTT